This T cell receptor (beta chain) was sequenced in a study of neurological immune-mediated disorders. The ends were cut back, 3 bases at V and 2 bases at J, with 14 bases in the middle. From germline, CDR1 is KGHDR and CDR2 SFDVKD. The CDR3 is made up of 16 amino acids. Time point reported: longitudinal time-point 2. This clonotype has more than one count but fewer than ten. Over 190 million TCR-beta sequences from 15-18 subjects came out of each sequencing run. MiXCR, applied by TCRdb to the 5' RACE reads, yields one record per CDR3 protein. The sample includes fewer than 70,000 distinct CDR3 sequences, around a tenth of them seen just once.

The TCR sequence derives from a young man in good health. The specimen was PBMCs. The rearrangement uses TRBV24-1 and TRBJ2-3; D may match TRBD1 or TRBD2 (5 bases each). Here the CDR3 reads CATSDPEGTATDTQYF. For the CDR3, the DNA is TGTGCCACCAGTGATCCTGAAGGGACGGCCACAGATACGCAGTATTTT.